The clone carrying this T cell receptor (beta chain) was counted once. Its specificity is not known. This sample was taken from a study of cytomegalovirus exposure and HLA in healthy donors. Looked up from germline, CDR1 is SGHAT and CDR2 is FQNNGV. Trimming cost V 5 bases and J 3 bases; bases outside gene matches: 11. The CDR3 has 19 amino acids. Whole-study results and caveats: A later analysis linked a missense variant in DCLRE1C to the trimming of TCR beta V and J genes. Of the V segments, some could not be distinguished, including TRBV6-2 and TRBV6-3, and were excluded. Per a prior analysis, the majority of TCR beta V segments were productive roughly 90% or roughly 30% of the time. In a later analysis, common viral pathogens appeared linked to several of the most significant clusters.

Use of 60 Vbeta and 13 Jbeta primers characterized the PCR. The method was immunoSEQ multiplex PCR; TCRdb's version includes in-frame clones alone and lacks a portion of them. The table records over 95,000 clones, 77% of them present only once. This chain connects TRBV11-2 to TRBJ2-2; 14 bases line up with TRBD2. Sequencing was carried out using PBMCs. The clonotype originates from a man aged 40-50 years in good health and CMV-seropositive. The CDR3 DNA follows: TGTGCCAGCAGCCGAAGTCCCGGGACTAGCGGGGGTTACACCGGGGAGCTGTTTTTT. Amino acid sequence: CASSRSPGTSGGYTGELFF.